The source of this T cell receptor beta chain is a study of technical replicates of blood from several donors. In regard to this clone: At one of its ends the junction is not consistent with the germline gene, which may arise from a read error.

The protocol was immunoSEQ multiplex PCR, while the TCRdb copy is restricted to in-frame clones and leaves out a portion. The sample lists approximately 70,000 clones, nearly 98% occurring once. CDR3 length: 11 residues. CDR1 LNHDA and CDR2 SQIVND come from the germline V gene (reference sequence). The chain couples TRBV19 to TRBJ2-7; D gene uncertain. The source material was T cells isolated from PBMCs. The origin of this receptor is a human donor in good health. CDR3 amino acids: CASSIGLIRFF. CDR3 in DNA: TGTGCCAGTAGTATAGGACTGATAAGGTTCTTC.